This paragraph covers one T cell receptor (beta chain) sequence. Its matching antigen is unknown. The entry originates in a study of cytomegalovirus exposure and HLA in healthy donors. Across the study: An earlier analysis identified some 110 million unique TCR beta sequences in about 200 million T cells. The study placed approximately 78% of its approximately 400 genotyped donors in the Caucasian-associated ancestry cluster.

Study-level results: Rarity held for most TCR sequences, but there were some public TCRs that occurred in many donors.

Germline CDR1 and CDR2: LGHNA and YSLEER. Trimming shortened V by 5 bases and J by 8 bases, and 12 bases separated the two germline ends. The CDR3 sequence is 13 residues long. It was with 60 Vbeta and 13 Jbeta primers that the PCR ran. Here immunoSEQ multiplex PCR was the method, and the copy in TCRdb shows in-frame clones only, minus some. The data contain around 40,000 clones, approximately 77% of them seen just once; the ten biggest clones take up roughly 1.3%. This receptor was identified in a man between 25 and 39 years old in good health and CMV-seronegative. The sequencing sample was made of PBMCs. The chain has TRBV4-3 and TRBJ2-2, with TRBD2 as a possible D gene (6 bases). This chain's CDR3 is CASSGPSEGELFF. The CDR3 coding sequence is TGCGCCAGCAGCGGGCCTAGCGAAGGGGAGCTGTTTTTT.